This TCR beta chain is from a study of radiotherapy plus CTLA-4 blockade in lung cancer. Trimming removed 2 bases at V and 1 base at J, with 15 bases between. This CDR3 contains 16 residues. Germline V CDR1 and CDR2: MGHRA, YSYEKL. General observations from the study: Among blood TCR repertoires after radiotherapy plus ipilimumab, tumor-derived clones expanded.

Details on this clone: Its antigen remains unknown.

Only in-frame clones appear in the TCRdb table, and some are missing; sequencing was by immunoSEQ multiplex PCR. The profile shows 65,000 to 85,000 clones, less than 85% of them singletons. The sample here was peripheral blood, taken from a patient treated with radiotherapy plus ipilimumab. The chain links TRBV4-1 to TRBJ2-7; D might be TRBD2 (6 bases). This TCR was recovered from a human donor with non-small cell lung cancer whose response to radiotherapy plus ipilimumab could not be evaluated. Some clones in this sample may be carry-over from other donors' samples. The CDR3 here is CASSQLASGLSYEQYF. Here the CDR3 DNA reads TGCGCCAGCAGCCAACTCGCGAGCGGGCTATCCTACGAGCAGTACTTC.